The clone carrying this T cell receptor (beta chain) appeared a few times. The data were obtained in a study of identical twins. In TCRdb, the 5' RACE reads were re-called with MiXCR into one record per CDR3 protein. Of some 1,700,000 distinct CDR3 sequences listed, about 32% are singletons. In germline, CDR1 is SGHTA, CDR2 FQGNSA. J gave up 5 bases and V 8 bases, and 6 bases lay outside the gene matches. This CDR3 has 13 amino acids. The source is a newborn girl in good health. Material: cord blood. The chain joins TRBV7-2 to TRBJ2-1; TRBD1 aligns across 7 bases. CDR3 in DNA: TGTGCCAGCGGGGGACAGCTTAACAATGAGCAGTTCTTC. This encodes CASGGQLNNEQFF.